The clone carrying this T cell receptor beta chain was detected a few times. Its antigen is still unknown. This record belongs to a study of T cells in Graves' hyperthyroidism and ophthalmopathy. The study's findings and limits: Model-based prediction identified ophthalmopathy a median approximately 6 months prior to its onset. Ophthalmopathy and stable hyperthyroidism were separated by a 13 V-J model.

What was amplified from RNA transcripts were TCR beta CDR3 regions. When the TCR CDR3 underwent first-round RT-PCR, the HTBI primer set was used. From the multiplex PCR reads, TCRdb called clonotypes with MiXCR, one entry per CDR3 protein. This table holds nearly 750,000 distinct CDR3 sequences, around 40% found once. Hyperthyroidism patients were newly diagnosed, had disease duration under 2 months, and were aged 18 to 65 years. The CDR3 covers 13 residues. Germline assignment: CDR1 MDHEN and CDR2 SYDVKM. Deletions cut 4 bases from V and 5 bases from J, with 11 bases between. The rearrangement links TRBV28 to TRBJ2-5; D not resolved. The specimen sequenced was blood. This TCR was sampled from a middle-aged woman with Graves' hyperthyroidism. CDR3 DNA: TGTGCCAGCAGTTCCTCACGGTGGGAGACCCAGTACTTC. Residues: CASSSSRWETQYF.